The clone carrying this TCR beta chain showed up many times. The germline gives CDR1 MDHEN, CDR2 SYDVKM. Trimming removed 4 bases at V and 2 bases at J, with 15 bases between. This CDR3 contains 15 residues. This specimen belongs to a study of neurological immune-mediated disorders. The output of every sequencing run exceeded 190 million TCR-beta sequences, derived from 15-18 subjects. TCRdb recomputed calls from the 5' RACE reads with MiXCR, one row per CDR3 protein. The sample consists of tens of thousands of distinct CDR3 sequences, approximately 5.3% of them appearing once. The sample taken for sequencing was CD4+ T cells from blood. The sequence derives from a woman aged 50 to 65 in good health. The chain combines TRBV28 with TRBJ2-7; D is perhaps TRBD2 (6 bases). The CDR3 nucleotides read TGTGCCAGCAGTTCCCTGACCGGGGGTGCCTACGAGCAGTACTTC. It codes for CASSSLTGGAYEQYF. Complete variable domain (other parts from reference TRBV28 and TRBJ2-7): DVKVTQSSRYLVKRTGEKVFLECVQDMDHENMFWYRQDPGLGLRLIYFSYDVKMKEKGDIPEGYSVSREKKERFSLILESASTNQTSMYLCASSSLTGGAYEQYFGPGTRLTVT.